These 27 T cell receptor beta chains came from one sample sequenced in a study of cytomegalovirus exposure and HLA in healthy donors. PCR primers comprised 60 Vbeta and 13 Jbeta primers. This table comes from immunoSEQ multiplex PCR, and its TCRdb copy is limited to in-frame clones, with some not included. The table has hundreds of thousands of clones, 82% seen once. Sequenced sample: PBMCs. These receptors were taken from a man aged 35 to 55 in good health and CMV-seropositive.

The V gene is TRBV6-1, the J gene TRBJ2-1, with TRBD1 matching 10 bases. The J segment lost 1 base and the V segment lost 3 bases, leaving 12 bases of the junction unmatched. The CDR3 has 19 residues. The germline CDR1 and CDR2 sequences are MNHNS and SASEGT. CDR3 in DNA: TGTGCCAGCAGTGATCCGGGACAGGGGTTTTCGTGGTCCTACAATGAGCAGTTCTTC. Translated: CASSDPGQGFSWSYNEQFF.

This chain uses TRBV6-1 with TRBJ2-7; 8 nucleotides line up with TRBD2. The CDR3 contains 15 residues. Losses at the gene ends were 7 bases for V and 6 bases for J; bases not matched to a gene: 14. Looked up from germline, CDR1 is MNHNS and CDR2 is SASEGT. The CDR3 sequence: CASTLWDGRASEQYF. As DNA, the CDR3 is TGTGCCAGCACCCTATGGGACGGGAGGGCCTCCGAGCAGTACTTC.

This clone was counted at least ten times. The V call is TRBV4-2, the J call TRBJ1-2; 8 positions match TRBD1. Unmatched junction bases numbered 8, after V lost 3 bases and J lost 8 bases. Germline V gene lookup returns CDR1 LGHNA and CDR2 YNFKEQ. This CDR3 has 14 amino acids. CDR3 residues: CASSHGQGEGGYTF. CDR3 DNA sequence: TGTGCCAGCAGCCACGGACAGGGCGAAGGCGGCTACACCTTC.

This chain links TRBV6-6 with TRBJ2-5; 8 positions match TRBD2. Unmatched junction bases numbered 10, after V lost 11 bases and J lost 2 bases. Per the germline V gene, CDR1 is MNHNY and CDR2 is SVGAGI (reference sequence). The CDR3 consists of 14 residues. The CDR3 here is CASRPAGGQETQYF. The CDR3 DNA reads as TGTGCCTCGCGCCCGGCGGGAGGTCAAGAGACCCAGTACTTC.

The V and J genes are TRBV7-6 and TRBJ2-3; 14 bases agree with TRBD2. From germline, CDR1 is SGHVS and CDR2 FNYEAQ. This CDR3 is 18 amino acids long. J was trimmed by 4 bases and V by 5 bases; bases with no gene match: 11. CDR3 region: CASSQTGTSGSFADTQYF. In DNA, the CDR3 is TGTGCCAGCAGCCAGACAGGGACTAGCGGGAGTTTCGCAGATACGCAGTATTTT.

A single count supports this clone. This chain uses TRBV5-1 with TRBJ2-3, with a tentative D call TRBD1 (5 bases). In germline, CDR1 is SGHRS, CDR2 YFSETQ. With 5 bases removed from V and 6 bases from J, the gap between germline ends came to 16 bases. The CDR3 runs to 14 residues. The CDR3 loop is CASRQAGFSDTQYF. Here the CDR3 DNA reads TGCGCCAGCAGACAAGCAGGGTTTAGTGATACGCAGTATTTT.

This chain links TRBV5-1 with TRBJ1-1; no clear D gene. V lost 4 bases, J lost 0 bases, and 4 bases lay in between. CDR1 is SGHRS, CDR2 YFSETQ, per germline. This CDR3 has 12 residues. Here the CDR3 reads CASSQVNTEAFF. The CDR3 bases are TGCGCCAGCAGCCAGGTGAACACTGAAGCTTTCTTT.

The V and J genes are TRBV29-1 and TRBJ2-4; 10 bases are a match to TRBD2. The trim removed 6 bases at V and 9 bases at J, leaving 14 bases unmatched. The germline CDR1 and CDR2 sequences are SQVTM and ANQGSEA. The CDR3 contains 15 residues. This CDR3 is CSVLGTSEGSSIQYF. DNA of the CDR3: TGCAGCGTGTTAGGGACTAGCGAGGGGAGTAGCATTCAGTACTTC.

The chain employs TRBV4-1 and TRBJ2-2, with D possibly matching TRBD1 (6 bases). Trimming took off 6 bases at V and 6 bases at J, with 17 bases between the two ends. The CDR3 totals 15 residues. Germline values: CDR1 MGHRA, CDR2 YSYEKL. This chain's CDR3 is CASRPGHSVSGELFF. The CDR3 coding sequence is TGCGCCAGCAGACCGGGACATAGCGTCTCCGGGGAGCTGTTTTTT.

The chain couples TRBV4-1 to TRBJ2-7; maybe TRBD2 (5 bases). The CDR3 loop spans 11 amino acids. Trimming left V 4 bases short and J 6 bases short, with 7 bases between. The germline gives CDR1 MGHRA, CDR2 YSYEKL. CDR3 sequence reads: CASSRESEQYF. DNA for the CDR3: TGCGCCAGCAGCCGGGAGTCCGAGCAGTACTTC.

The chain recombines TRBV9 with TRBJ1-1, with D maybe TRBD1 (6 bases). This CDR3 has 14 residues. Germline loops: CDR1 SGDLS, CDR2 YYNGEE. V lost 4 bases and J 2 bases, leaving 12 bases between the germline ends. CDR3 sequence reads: CASSPRGSNTEAFF. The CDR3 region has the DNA TGTGCCAGCAGCCCCAGGGGATCCAACACTGAAGCTTTCTTT.

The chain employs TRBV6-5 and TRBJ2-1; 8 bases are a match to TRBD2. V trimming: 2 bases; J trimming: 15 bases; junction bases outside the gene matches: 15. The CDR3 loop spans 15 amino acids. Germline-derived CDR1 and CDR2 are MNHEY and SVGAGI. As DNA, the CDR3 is TGTGCCAGCAGTTACGATAGTAGCGGGACTACCGGCCGGTTCTTC. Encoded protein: CASSYDSSGTTGRFF.

CDR3 sequence (DNA): TGTGCCAGCTCAAAAGTGGGCAGCCAAAACACTGAAGCTTTCTTT. Amino acid sequence: CASSKVGSQNTEAFF. The gene calls are TRBV18 and TRBJ1-1; D gene uncertain. V dropped 5 bases and J dropped 2 bases, with 15 bases sitting between them. This CDR3 comprises 15 residues. Germline CDR1 is KGHSH and CDR2 is LQKENI.

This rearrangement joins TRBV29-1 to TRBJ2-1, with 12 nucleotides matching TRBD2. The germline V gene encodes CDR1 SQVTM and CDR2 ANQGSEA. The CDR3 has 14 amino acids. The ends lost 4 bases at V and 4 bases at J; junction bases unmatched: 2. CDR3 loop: CSVVGLAGYNEQFF. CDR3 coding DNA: TGCAGCGTTGTTGGACTAGCGGGATACAATGAGCAGTTCTTC.

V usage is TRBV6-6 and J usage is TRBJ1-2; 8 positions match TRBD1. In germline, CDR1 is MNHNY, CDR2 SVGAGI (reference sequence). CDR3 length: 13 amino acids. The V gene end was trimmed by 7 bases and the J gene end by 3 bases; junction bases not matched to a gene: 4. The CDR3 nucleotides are TGTGCCAGCAACCCGACAGGGGACTATGGCTACACCTTC. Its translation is CASNPTGDYGYTF.

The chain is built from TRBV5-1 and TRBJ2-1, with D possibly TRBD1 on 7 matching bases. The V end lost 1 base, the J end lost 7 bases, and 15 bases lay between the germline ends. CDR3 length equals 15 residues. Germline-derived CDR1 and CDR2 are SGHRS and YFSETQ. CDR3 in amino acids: CASSLIPQGGNEQFF. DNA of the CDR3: TGCGCCAGCAGCTTGATCCCGCAGGGGGGAAATGAGCAGTTCTTC. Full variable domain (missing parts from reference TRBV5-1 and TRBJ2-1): KAGVTQTPRYLIKTRGQQVTLSCSPISGHRSVSWYQQTPGQGLQFLFEYFSETQRNKGNFPGRFSGRQFSNSRSEMNVSTLELGDSALYLCASSLIPQGGNEQFFGPGTRLTVL.

CDR3 residues: CASSNGQGAGNTIYF. The CDR3 DNA reads as TGTGCCAGCAGTAACGGACAGGGGGCAGGAAACACCATATATTTT. The V and J genes are TRBV6-5 and TRBJ1-3, with 11 bases lining up with TRBD1. Germline V gene data show CDR1 as MNHEY and CDR2 as SVGAGI. V shed 5 bases, J shed 4 bases, and the junction held 4 bases outside the gene matches. The CDR3 consists of 15 residues.

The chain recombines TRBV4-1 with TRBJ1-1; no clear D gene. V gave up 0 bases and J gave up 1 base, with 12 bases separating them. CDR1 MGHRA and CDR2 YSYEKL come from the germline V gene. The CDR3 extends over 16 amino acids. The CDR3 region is CASSQEPGRGNTEAFF. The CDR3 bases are TGCGCCAGCAGCCAAGAGCCGGGAAGAGGGAACACTGAAGCTTTCTTT.

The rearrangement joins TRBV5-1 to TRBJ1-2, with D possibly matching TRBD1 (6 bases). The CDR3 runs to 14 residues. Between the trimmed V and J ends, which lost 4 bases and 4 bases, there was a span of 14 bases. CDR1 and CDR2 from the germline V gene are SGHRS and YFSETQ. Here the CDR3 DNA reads TGCGCCAGCAGCCAAGGGGGACAAGTCTATGGCTACACCTTC. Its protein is CASSQGGQVYGYTF.

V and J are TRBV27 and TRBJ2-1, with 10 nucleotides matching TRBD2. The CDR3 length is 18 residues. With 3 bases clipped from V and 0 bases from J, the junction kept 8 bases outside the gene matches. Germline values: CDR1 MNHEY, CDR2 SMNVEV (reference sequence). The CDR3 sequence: CASSFRTSGPSSYNEQFF. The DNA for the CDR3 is TGTGCCAGCAGTTTTAGGACTAGCGGTCCGAGCTCCTACAATGAGCAGTTCTTC.

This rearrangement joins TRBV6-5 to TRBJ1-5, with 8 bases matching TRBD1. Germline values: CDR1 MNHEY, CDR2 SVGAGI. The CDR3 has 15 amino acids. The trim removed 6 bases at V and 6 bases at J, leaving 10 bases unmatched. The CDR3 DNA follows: TGTGCCAGCAGCCCGGACAGGGCGAAGCGTCAGCCCCAGCATTTT. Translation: CASSPDRAKRQPQHF.

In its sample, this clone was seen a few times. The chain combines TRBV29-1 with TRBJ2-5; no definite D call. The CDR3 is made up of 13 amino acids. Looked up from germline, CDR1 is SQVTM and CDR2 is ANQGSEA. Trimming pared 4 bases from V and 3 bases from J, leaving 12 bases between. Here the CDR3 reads CSVADGLKETQYF. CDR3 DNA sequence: TGCAGCGTTGCAGACGGTCTTAAAGAGACCCAGTACTTC.

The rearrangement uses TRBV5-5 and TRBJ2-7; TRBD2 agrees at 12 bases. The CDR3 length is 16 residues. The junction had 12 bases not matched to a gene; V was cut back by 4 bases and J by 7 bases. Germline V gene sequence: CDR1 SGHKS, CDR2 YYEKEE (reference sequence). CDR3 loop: CASSHTAVTSGREQYV. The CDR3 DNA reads TGTGCCAGCAGCCACACAGCAGTTACTAGCGGGAGGGAGCAGTACGTC.

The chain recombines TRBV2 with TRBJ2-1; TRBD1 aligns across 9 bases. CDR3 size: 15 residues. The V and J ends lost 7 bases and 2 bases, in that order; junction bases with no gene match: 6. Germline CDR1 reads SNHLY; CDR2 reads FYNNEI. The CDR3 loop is CASTVGQGTYNEQFF. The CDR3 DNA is TGTGCCAGCACCGTTGGACAGGGGACCTACAATGAGCAGTTCTTC.

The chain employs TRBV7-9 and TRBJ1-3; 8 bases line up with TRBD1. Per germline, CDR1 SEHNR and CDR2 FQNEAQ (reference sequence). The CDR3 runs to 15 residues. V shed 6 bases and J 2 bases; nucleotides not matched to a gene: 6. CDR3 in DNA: TGTGCCAGCAGTTCGGACAGGGTTGCTGGAAACACCATATATTTT. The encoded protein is CASSSDRVAGNTIYF.

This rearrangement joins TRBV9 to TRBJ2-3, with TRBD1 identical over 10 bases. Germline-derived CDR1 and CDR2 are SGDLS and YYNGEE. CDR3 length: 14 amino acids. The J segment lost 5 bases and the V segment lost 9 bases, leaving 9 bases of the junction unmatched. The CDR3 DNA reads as TGTGCCACTTCGACAGGGGGCATCGGAGATACGCAGTATTTT. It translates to CATSTGGIGDTQYF.

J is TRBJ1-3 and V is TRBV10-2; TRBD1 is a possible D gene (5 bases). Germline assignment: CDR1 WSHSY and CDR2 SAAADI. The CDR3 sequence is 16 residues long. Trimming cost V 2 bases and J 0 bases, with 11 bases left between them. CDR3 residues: CASSESGARSGNTIYF. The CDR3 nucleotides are TGCGCCAGCAGTGAGAGTGGGGCCCGCTCTGGAAACACCATATATTTT.